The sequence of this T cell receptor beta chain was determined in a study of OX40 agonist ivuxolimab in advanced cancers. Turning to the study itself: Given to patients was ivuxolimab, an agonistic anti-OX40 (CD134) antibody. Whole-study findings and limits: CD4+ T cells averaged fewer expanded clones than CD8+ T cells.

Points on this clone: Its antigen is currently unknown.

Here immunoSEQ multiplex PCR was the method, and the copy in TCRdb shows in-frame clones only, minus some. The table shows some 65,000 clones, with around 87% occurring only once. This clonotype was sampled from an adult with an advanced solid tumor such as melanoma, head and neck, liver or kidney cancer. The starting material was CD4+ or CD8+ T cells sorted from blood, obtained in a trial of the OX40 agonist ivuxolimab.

The CDR3 region is CASSPAQGVGTEAFF. The DNA of the CDR3 is TGTGCCAGCAGCCCCGCCCAGGGGGTCGGGACTGAAGCTTTCTTT. The J gene is TRBJ1-1, the V gene TRBV9, with TRBD1 matching 7 bases. The ends lost 4 bases at V and 5 bases at J; junction bases unmatched: 11. This CDR3 has 15 amino acids. CDR1 and CDR2 (germline): SGDLS, YYNGEE.